This T cell receptor (beta chain) was sequenced for a study of T cell responses to AZD1222 COVID-19 vaccine. This clone was seen just once. Its antigen is as yet unknown. The CDR3 length is 15 residues. The V gene lost 5 bases and the J gene lost 3 bases, with 16 bases spanning the gap. CDR1 is SGHTA, CDR2 FQGNSA, per germline. Regarding the study as a whole: Recipients of two AZD1222 doses showed rising Spike-specific TCR breadth and depth. Only 5 or 6 AZD1222 recipients were seropositive at baseline. The donor cohort was predominantly white British with a female majority, and clonal diversity may have been underestimated.

This table comes from immunoSEQ multiplex PCR, and its TCRdb copy is limited to in-frame clones, with some not included. The sample includes approximately 140,000 clones, 75% to 95% of them seen just once. Sample: peripheral blood, taken on day 0 of AZD1222 vaccination. The rearrangement links TRBV7-2 to TRBJ1-2; the D gene is possibly TRBD1 (6 bases). The sequence was obtained from an adult in good health. CDR3 loop: CASSMPGGPHYGYTF. The CDR3, as DNA: TGTGCCAGCAGCATGCCGGGGGGCCCGCACTATGGCTACACCTTC. Combining the CDR3 with reference TRBV7-2 and TRBJ1-2 gives the whole variable domain GAGVSQSPSNKVTEKGKDVELRCDPISGHTALYWYRQSLGQGLEFLIYFQGNSAPDKSGLPSDRFSAERTGGSVSTLTIQRTQQEDSAVYLCASSMPGGPHYGYTFGSGTRLTVV.